This T cell receptor (beta chain) came from a study of cytomegalovirus exposure and HLA in healthy donors. Whole-study results and caveats: Sequencing had likely introduced a cluster of highly shared sequence variants as an artifact. Most TCR sequences were rare, but some public TCRs occurred in many donors.

13 Jbeta primers and 60 Vbeta primers were used for the PCR. TCRdb's table, derived via immunoSEQ multiplex PCR, lists solely in-frame clones and lacks some. This sample yields approximately 110,000 clones, of which roughly 70% are seen a single time; approximately 3.8% belongs to the top ten. Concerning this clone: Its target is unknown.

CDR1 is SNHLY, CDR2 FYNNEI, per germline. This CDR3 comprises 14 residues. The ends lost 6 bases at V and 6 bases at J; junction bases unmatched: 10. The specimen was PBMCs. This TCR was sampled from a woman aged 40 to 50 in good health and CMV-seronegative. This sequence joins TRBV2 and TRBJ1-1; 7 bases are a match to TRBD1. CDR3 protein: CASREQGLIAEAFF. CDR3 coding DNA: TGTGCCAGCAGAGAACAGGGGTTAATTGCTGAAGCTTTCTTT.